The entry below gives a single TCR beta chain sequence along with its context. As yet, its antigen is unknown. The data were taken from a study of T-cell memory formation after mild COVID-19. Study details: TCR clusters were mostly donor specific.

Germline assignment: CDR1 SEHNR and CDR2 FQNEAQ (reference sequence). V was clipped by 8 bases and J by 2 bases, with 13 bases between them. The CDR3 sequence is 13 residues long. TCRdb re-called the 5' RACE reads through MiXCR, storing one row per CDR3 protein. The table lists approximately 490,000 distinct CDR3 sequences, about 20% of them singletons, with around 13% in the top ten. Study-level results: CD4/CD8 balance characterized clones contracting day 15 to 85, and CD4+ skew characterized later expanders. Shrinking CD4+ clones were chiefly CM and EM; CD8+ ones were chiefly EMRA.

The receptor comes from an adult woman who had mild COVID-19 (a few samples of this study predate the infection). Cell type and time point are not known. The sample was PBMCs or a T cell subset sorted from them (not recorded which). The J gene is TRBJ2-7, the V gene TRBV7-9; D perhaps matches TRBD1 (6 bases). CDR3 bases: TGTGCCAGCGGCCCTGACAGGACCTACGAGCAGTACTTC. Translated, it gives CASGPDRTYEQYF.